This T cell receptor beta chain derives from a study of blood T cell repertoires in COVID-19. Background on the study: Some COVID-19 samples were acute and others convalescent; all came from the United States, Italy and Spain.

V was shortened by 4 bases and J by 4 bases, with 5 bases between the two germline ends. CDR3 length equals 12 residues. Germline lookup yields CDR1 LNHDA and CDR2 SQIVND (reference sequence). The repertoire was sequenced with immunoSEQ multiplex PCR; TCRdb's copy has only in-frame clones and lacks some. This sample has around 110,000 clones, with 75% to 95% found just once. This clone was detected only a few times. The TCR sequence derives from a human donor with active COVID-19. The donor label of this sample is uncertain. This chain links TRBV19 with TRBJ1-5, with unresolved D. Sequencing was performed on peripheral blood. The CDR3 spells CASSTFNQPQHF. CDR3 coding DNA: TGTGCCAGTAGTACCTTTAATCAGCCCCAGCATTTT.